Listed below are T cell receptor beta chains from one sample, sequenced in a study of vaccination and CD4 T cells after COVID-19. No antigen is known for these receptors. A single record per CDR3 protein comes from TCRdb applying MiXCR to the PCR reads. The data show roughly 15,000 distinct CDR3 sequences, about 50% seen once. The specimen was CD4+ T cells from blood, cultured in vitro, collected about 7 months after SARS-CoV-2 vaccination. These receptors were collected from a human donor who had recovered from COVID-19. Each CDR3 is given with its conserved first and last residue. Each record gives: D gene, CDR3 length, V gene, J gene, clone size, CDR3 protein, CDR3 DNA. The D gene is left open where the match is weak. Clone size is given for some rows only: seen once, a few or many times, or a class if the clone is expanded.

D gene: .
CDR3 length: 14
V gene: TRBV20-1
J gene: TRBJ2-1
clone size: few
CDR3 protein: CSAKLGGTYNEQFF
CDR3 DNA: TGCAGTGCTAAACTCGGGGGTACCTACAATGAGCAGTTCTTC

D gene: TRBD1
CDR3 length: 14
V gene: TRBV6-1
J gene: TRBJ1-1
clone size: few
CDR3 protein: CASSLDRGSTEAFF
CDR3 DNA: TGTGCCAGCAGCCTGGACAGGGGATCCACTGAAGCTTTCTTT

D gene: TRBD1
CDR3 length: 14
V gene: TRBV6-2/TRBV6-3
J gene: TRBJ1-5
clone size: .
CDR3 protein: CASDKTGGRQPQHF
CDR3 DNA: TGTGCCAGTGATAAAACAGGGGGCAGGCAGCCCCAGCATTTT

D gene: TRBD2
CDR3 length: 13
V gene: TRBV19
J gene: TRBJ2-7
clone size: few
CDR3 protein: CASSMTSWYEQYF
CDR3 DNA: TGTGCCAGTAGTATGACTAGCTGGTACGAGCAGTACTTC

D gene: TRBD2
CDR3 length: 16
V gene: TRBV12-3/TRBV12-4
J gene: TRBJ2-1
clone size: .
CDR3 protein: CASSPRASGGPDEQFF
CDR3 DNA: TGTGCCAGCAGCCCTCGGGCCTCGGGGGGGCCAGATGAGCAGTTCTTC

D gene: .
CDR3 length: 13
V gene: TRBV7-8
J gene: TRBJ1-2
clone size: .
CDR3 protein: CASSDATNYGYTF
CDR3 DNA: TGTGCCAGCAGCGACGCTACTAACTATGGCTACACCTTC

D gene: .
CDR3 length: 15
V gene: TRBV5-6
J gene: TRBJ1-2
clone size: .
CDR3 protein: CASSLAPAGDYGYTF
CDR3 DNA: TGTGCCAGCAGCTTGGCCCCCGCCGGTGACTATGGCTACACCTTC

D gene: .
CDR3 length: 13
V gene: TRBV19
J gene: TRBJ1-6
clone size: .
CDR3 protein: CASTNKWDSPLHF
CDR3 DNA: TGTGCCAGTACCAATAAGTGGGATTCACCCCTCCACTTT

D gene: .
CDR3 length: 13
V gene: TRBV15
J gene: TRBJ1-2
clone size: .
CDR3 protein: CATSRTTGSGYTF
CDR3 DNA: TGTGCCACCAGCAGAACTACAGGGAGCGGCTACACCTTC

D gene: .
CDR3 length: 14
V gene: TRBV19
J gene: TRBJ2-3
clone size: .
CDR3 protein: CASSIQHSTDTQYF
CDR3 DNA: TGTGCCAGTAGTATTCAGCATAGCACAGATACGCAGTATTTT

D gene: TRBD1
CDR3 length: 15
V gene: TRBV27
J gene: TRBJ1-1
clone size: .
CDR3 protein: CASSPRGVANTEAFF
CDR3 DNA: TGTGCCAGCAGTCCCAGGGGGGTGGCGAACACTGAAGCTTTCTTT

D gene: .
CDR3 length: 14
V gene: TRBV20-1
J gene: TRBJ1-6
clone size: .
CDR3 protein: CSARDDREGFPLHF
CDR3 DNA: TGCAGTGCTAGAGATGATCGGGAGGGTTTCCCCCTCCACTTT

D gene: .
CDR3 length: 16
V gene: TRBV18
J gene: TRBJ1-2
clone size: .
CDR3 protein: CASSPMSRTTNYGYTF
CDR3 DNA: TGTGCCAGCTCACCAATGTCCAGAACGACTAACTATGGCTACACCTTC

D gene: TRBD2
CDR3 length: 15
V gene: TRBV7-2
J gene: TRBJ2-5
clone size: medium-sized
CDR3 protein: CASSLEASGQETQYF
CDR3 DNA: TGTGCCAGCAGCTTAGAGGCTAGCGGACAAGAGACCCAGTACTTC

D gene: .
CDR3 length: 15
V gene: TRBV11-3
J gene: TRBJ2-1
clone size: .
CDR3 protein: CASSFGSGSYNEQFF
CDR3 DNA: TGTGCCAGCAGCTTTGGATCGGGCTCCTACAATGAGCAGTTCTTC

D gene: TRBD2
CDR3 length: 13
V gene: TRBV15
J gene: TRBJ2-7
clone size: .
CDR3 protein: CATSRQRETEQYF
CDR3 DNA: TGTGCCACCAGCAGGCAGCGGGAGACCGAGCAGTACTTC

D gene: .
CDR3 length: 14
V gene: TRBV20-1
J gene: TRBJ2-5
clone size: .
CDR3 protein: CSAPVAPGGETQYF
CDR3 DNA: TGCAGTGCCCCCGTGGCTCCCGGAGGAGAGACCCAGTACTTC

D gene: .
CDR3 length: 16
V gene: TRBV21-1
J gene: TRBJ1-1
clone size: .
CDR3 protein: CASSIGVGRGKTEAFF
CDR3 DNA: TGTGCCAGCAGCATCGGCGTGGGACGAGGAAAGACTGAAGCTTTCTTT

D gene: .
CDR3 length: 15
V gene: TRBV7-6
J gene: TRBJ2-2
clone size: .
CDR3 protein: CASSLAVRSTGELFF
CDR3 DNA: TGTGCCAGCAGCTTAGCGGTTCGAAGCACCGGGGAGCTGTTTTTT

D gene: TRBD1
CDR3 length: 13
V gene: TRBV20-1
J gene: TRBJ2-5
clone size: .
CDR3 protein: CSAATGAPETQYF
CDR3 DNA: TGCAGTGCCGCGACAGGGGCCCCGGAGACCCAGTACTTC

D gene: .
CDR3 length: 15
V gene: TRBV6-2/TRBV6-3
J gene: TRBJ1-6
clone size: .
CDR3 protein: CASSLRAGRNSPLHF
CDR3 DNA: TGTGCCAGCAGCCTTCGAGCGGGCAGGAATTCACCCCTCCACTTT

D gene: TRBD1
CDR3 length: 15
V gene: TRBV6-1
J gene: TRBJ1-2
clone size: .
CDR3 protein: CASGGTGSRSAGYTF
CDR3 DNA: TGTGCCAGCGGCGGGACAGGTTCACGCTCCGCTGGCTACACCTTC

D gene: .
CDR3 length: 13
V gene: TRBV15
J gene: TRBJ2-7
clone size: few
CDR3 protein: CATSRGPYLEQYF
CDR3 DNA: TGTGCCACCAGCAGGGGGCCTTATTTGGAGCAGTACTTC

D gene: .
CDR3 length: 12
V gene: TRBV28
J gene: TRBJ2-7
clone size: .
CDR3 protein: CASSPHTYEQYF
CDR3 DNA: TGTGCCAGCAGTCCCCATACCTACGAGCAGTACTTC

D gene: TRBD2
CDR3 length: 16
V gene: TRBV6-1
J gene: TRBJ2-2
clone size: .
CDR3 protein: CAILRLAGDSTGELFF
CDR3 DNA: TGTGCCATCCTTAGACTAGCGGGAGATAGCACCGGGGAGCTGTTTTTT

D gene: TRBD2
CDR3 length: 14
V gene: TRBV6-1
J gene: TRBJ2-7
clone size: .
CDR3 protein: CASSATRGSYEQYF
CDR3 DNA: TGTGCCAGCAGTGCCACCCGCGGGAGCTACGAGCAGTACTTC

D gene: .
CDR3 length: 13
V gene: TRBV24-1
J gene: TRBJ1-1
clone size: .
CDR3 protein: CATSAQGGTEAFF
CDR3 DNA: TGTGCCACCAGTGCCCAGGGCGGCACTGAAGCTTTCTTT

D gene: .
CDR3 length: 15
V gene: TRBV7-3
J gene: TRBJ2-2
clone size: .
CDR3 protein: CASSLAGTQTGELFF
CDR3 DNA: TGTGCCAGCAGCTTGGCTGGGACACAGACCGGGGAGCTGTTTTTT

D gene: .
CDR3 length: 12
V gene: TRBV12-3/TRBV12-4
J gene: TRBJ2-2
clone size: .
CDR3 protein: CASTRRTGELFF
CDR3 DNA: TGTGCCAGCACACGAAGGACCGGGGAGCTGTTTTTT

D gene: .
CDR3 length: 11
V gene: TRBV28
J gene: TRBJ2-3
clone size: .
CDR3 protein: CASYDTDTQYF
CDR3 DNA: TGTGCCAGCTATGACACAGATACGCAGTATTTT

D gene: .
CDR3 length: 12
V gene: TRBV10-2
J gene: TRBJ1-1
clone size: .
CDR3 protein: CASTIEGTEAFF
CDR3 DNA: TGCGCCAGCACGATCGAGGGAACTGAAGCTTTCTTT

D gene: .
CDR3 length: 13
V gene: TRBV20-1
J gene: TRBJ1-1
clone size: .
CDR3 protein: CSASWSGNTEAFF
CDR3 DNA: TGCAGTGCTAGCTGGTCCGGGAACACTGAAGCTTTCTTT

D gene: TRBD1
CDR3 length: 13
V gene: TRBV20-1
J gene: TRBJ2-7
clone size: .
CDR3 protein: CSAWDRSSYEQYF
CDR3 DNA: TGCAGTGCTTGGGACAGGAGCTCCTACGAGCAGTACTTC

D gene: TRBD1
CDR3 length: 16
V gene: TRBV20-1
J gene: TRBJ1-2
clone size: .
CDR3 protein: CSAPPTQGQGDIGYTF
CDR3 DNA: TGCAGTGCCCCCCCCACCCAAGGACAGGGGGATATTGGCTACACCTTC

D gene: .
CDR3 length: 13
V gene: TRBV6-5
J gene: TRBJ1-2
clone size: few
CDR3 protein: CASSYDTHYGYTF
CDR3 DNA: TGTGCCAGCAGTTACGACACGCACTATGGCTACACCTTC

D gene: TRBD1
CDR3 length: 15
V gene: TRBV7-7
J gene: TRBJ2-5
clone size: medium-sized
CDR3 protein: CASSIQTGGQETQYF
CDR3 DNA: TGTGCTAGCAGCATACAAACAGGGGGCCAAGAGACCCAGTACTTC

D gene: .
CDR3 length: 13
V gene: TRBV6-2/TRBV6-3
J gene: TRBJ2-1
clone size: .
CDR3 protein: CASSRGTYNEQFF
CDR3 DNA: TGTGCCAGCAGTCGCGGGACTTACAATGAGCAGTTCTTC

D gene: TRBD1
CDR3 length: 14
V gene: TRBV10-3
J gene: TRBJ1-1
clone size: .
CDR3 protein: CATRGGARDTEAFF
CDR3 DNA: TGTGCCACCAGGGGGGGGGCGCGGGACACTGAAGCTTTCTTT

D gene: .
CDR3 length: 13
V gene: TRBV20-1
J gene: TRBJ2-5
clone size: .
CDR3 protein: CSARDPLWETQYF
CDR3 DNA: TGCAGTGCTAGAGATCCCCTTTGGGAGACCCAGTACTTC

D gene: .
CDR3 length: 14
V gene: TRBV6-5
J gene: TRBJ2-7
clone size: .
CDR3 protein: CASSYVGMGYEQYF
CDR3 DNA: TGTGCCAGCAGTTACGTTGGCATGGGGTACGAGCAGTACTTC

D gene: .
CDR3 length: 14
V gene: TRBV6-5
J gene: TRBJ1-2
clone size: few
CDR3 protein: CASSYQIDSLVYTF
CDR3 DNA: TGTGCCAGCAGTTACCAGATCGACAGCCTGGTTTACACCTTC

D gene: .
CDR3 length: 16
V gene: TRBV20-1
J gene: TRBJ2-3
clone size: .
CDR3 protein: CSARASRIHRTDTQYF
CDR3 DNA: TGCAGTGCTAGAGCCTCCCGTATCCACCGCACAGATACGCAGTATTTT

D gene: .
CDR3 length: 14
V gene: TRBV21-1
J gene: TRBJ1-2
clone size: .
CDR3 protein: CASSGTDRDDGYTF
CDR3 DNA: TGTGCCAGCAGCGGTACGGACAGGGACGATGGCTACACCTTC

D gene: .
CDR3 length: 14
V gene: TRBV6-1
J gene: TRBJ1-5
clone size: medium-sized
CDR3 protein: CASSLRAGNQPQHF
CDR3 DNA: TGTGCCAGCAGTCTCAGGGCGGGCAATCAGCCCCAGCATTTT

D gene: .
CDR3 length: 15
V gene: TRBV11-2
J gene: TRBJ1-6
clone size: .
CDR3 protein: CASTELGLGNSPLHF
CDR3 DNA: TGTGCCAGCACGGAGCTGGGACTGGGAAATTCACCCCTCCACTTT

D gene: .
CDR3 length: 13
V gene: TRBV10-3
J gene: TRBJ1-5
clone size: .
CDR3 protein: CAISRVDIEPQHF
CDR3 DNA: TGTGCCATCAGTAGGGTTGATATTGAGCCCCAGCATTTT

D gene: .
CDR3 length: 12
V gene: TRBV11-1
J gene: TRBJ2-3
clone size: few
CDR3 protein: CASSLVVDTQYF
CDR3 DNA: TGTGCCAGCAGCTTAGTTGTGGATACGCAGTATTTT

D gene: .
CDR3 length: 15
V gene: TRBV19
J gene: TRBJ2-3
clone size: few
CDR3 protein: CATLSADSGTDTQYF
CDR3 DNA: TGTGCCACCCTCTCCGCGGATAGCGGCACAGATACGCAGTATTTT

D gene: .
CDR3 length: 14
V gene: TRBV6-1
J gene: TRBJ1-2
clone size: medium-sized
CDR3 protein: CASRTAGVRGGYTF
CDR3 DNA: TGTGCCAGCAGGACCGCAGGTGTTCGGGGTGGCTACACCTTC

D gene: .
CDR3 length: 13
V gene: TRBV20-1
J gene: TRBJ2-5
clone size: .
CDR3 protein: CSARVGVEETQYF
CDR3 DNA: TGCAGTGCTAGAGTTGGGGTTGAGGAGACCCAGTACTTC

D gene: .
CDR3 length: 15
V gene: TRBV7-3
J gene: TRBJ1-1
clone size: few
CDR3 protein: CASSQGLGMNTEAFF
CDR3 DNA: TGTGCCAGCAGCCAAGGACTAGGCATGAACACTGAAGCTTTCTTT

D gene: TRBD2
CDR3 length: 17
V gene: TRBV7-6
J gene: TRBJ2-2
clone size: .
CDR3 protein: CASGLDPREMNTGELFF
CDR3 DNA: TGTGCCAGCGGCTTAGACCCGCGGGAGATGAACACCGGGGAGCTGTTTTTT

D gene: TRBD1
CDR3 length: 13
V gene: TRBV6-1
J gene: TRBJ1-1
clone size: .
CDR3 protein: CASSTDRGTEAFF
CDR3 DNA: TGTGCCAGCAGTACAGACAGGGGCACTGAAGCTTTCTTT

D gene: TRBD1
CDR3 length: 15
V gene: TRBV7-2
J gene: TRBJ1-2
clone size: .
CDR3 protein: CASSLSTGGAGGYTF
CDR3 DNA: TGTGCCAGCAGCCTTTCGACAGGGGGCGCGGGTGGCTACACCTTC

D gene: .
CDR3 length: 14
V gene: TRBV6-1
J gene: TRBJ2-7
clone size: .
CDR3 protein: CASSAVLGVYEQYF
CDR3 DNA: TGTGCCAGCAGTGCTGTCCTAGGGGTCTACGAGCAGTACTTC